This TCR beta chain was recovered during a study of PD-1 blockade in classical Hodgkin lymphoma. The time point denotes: cycle 4 day 1 (C4D1), after less than seven weeks of nivolumab. Every patient experienced relapse after autologous stem cell transplantation, and brentuximab vedotin exposure varied. Generated by immunoSEQ multiplex PCR, the TCRdb table keeps only in-frame clones and is missing some. The table records 20,000 or so clones, about 80% of them present only once. This clone was recorded a few times. Its matching antigen is unknown. The CDR3 totals 13 residues. Germline V CDR1 and CDR2: SGHDN, FVKESK. The ends were cut back, 5 bases at V and 6 bases at J, with 12 bases in the middle. Study conclusions and caveats: Researchers reported that CD4+ TCR diversity, though not CD8+, rose significantly by C4D1.

This receptor was identified in a human donor with classical Hodgkin lymphoma. The source material was peripheral blood mononuclear cells (PBMCs), sampled before the fourth cycle of nivolumab. The chain employs TRBV14 and TRBJ2-3; D is ambiguous. CDR3 sequence reads: CASSGQPWDTQYF. The CDR3 DNA sequence: TGTGCCAGCAGCGGCCAACCCTGGGATACGCAGTATTTT.